The subject of this entry is one T cell receptor (beta chain). There is no known antigen for this receptor. No per-base quality is available; no much larger clone lies one base away. Relative to germline, V is missing 3 bases and J is missing 2 bases, with 6 bases of the junction outside any gene match. Inclusive of the bounding cysteine and phenylalanine, the CDR3 is 16 residues long. The kept DNA is CDR3 alone, 48 bases in frame from the first base. From the germline V gene, CDR1 is SGDLS and CDR2 is YYNGEE. TCR CDR3 regions were amplified from genomic DNA by multiplex PCR using the deep immunoSEQ assay. For each cell subset, the extracted genomic DNA was distributed evenly across all wells of several immunoSEQ 96-well plates, and each plate served as one replicate. Each replicate PCR for sorted subsets received 150 to 250 ng genomic DNA, equal to about 30,000 T cell genomes. Purified libraries were measured with a Qubit 3.0 fluorometer, size-checked on a Bioanalyzer 2100, and measured again with the KAPA Library Quantification kit. A separate single-read 150-cycle Illumina NextSeq 550 flow cell was used to sequence each immunoSEQ 96-well plate. Regarding the original processing steps: Because only junctional sequences without quality scores were contained in the immunoSEQ output, filtering matching that applied to full-length reads could not be performed. Sequences were annotated with PyIR, a Python wrapper for IgBLAST v1.9, and V/J genes and CDR3 were assigned using IMGT germline references. Reads were filtered out if the reads had weak V/J assignments (E-value above 1e-6), no CDR3, stop codons, out-of-frame junctions, or ambiguous translated residues. A V3J clonotype was defined by an identical inferred V gene, J gene, and CDR3 amino acid sequence. Percentage overlap between repertoires was computed as shared unique clonotypes divided by the size of the smaller repertoire. Richness of each repertoire was evaluated using RTK rarefaction, the Chao1 estimator, and Recon v2.1 estimates of unobserved clonotypes. Generation probabilities for all TCRbeta clonotypes obtained by the gDNA method from a handful of donors were computed using OLGA. TCRdb's version of the immuneACCESS table is confined to in-frame rearrangements and falls short of the full clone set. An unresolved V gene accounts for under half of the shortfall where checked; the remainder is of unknown origin. The V and J calls and clone size are taken from that table; D and trimming were inferred from the DNA. This sample gives about 1.1 million clones in total; 75% to 85% of them show up just once. Roughly 0.56% of the sample belongs to the ten largest clones.

These data originate in a study of shared clonotypes between healthy human individuals (dated by TCRdb to the early 2020s). Turning to the overall study: The cohort comprised a couple of women and a few men aged 18 to 49 years. For each donor, CD4 naive and CD4 memory were each given three plates, CD8 naive was given two plates, and CD8 memory was given one plate. Each donor's leukapheresis produced roughly between about 0.85 and 10 billion PBMCs. The study deeply sequenced blood TCR repertoires of about 5 healthy adults to estimate repertoire size and the extent of clonotype sharing between individuals. To increase sequencing depth and limit assay-specific biases, different laboratories used diverse techniques to prepare libraries and sequence TCR repertoires.

The study at large found these results: Sampling was restricted to blood, and TCR repertoires in tissue are likely to differ from TCR repertoires in blood. Across a few donors, 4.5% to 6.5% of naive CD4, roughly 3.4% of naive CD8, approximately 2.5% of memory CD4, and 0.3% to 0.45% of memory CD8 clonotypes were shared. Pairwise subsampling led to the expectation that sequencing depth would affect the degree of clonotype sharing among donors. Incomplete sequencing was indicated by rarefaction of sorted-subset datasets, despite the large sequencing depth. Higher generation probabilities were observed for clonotypes shared by all four sorted-subset donors than for non-shared clonotypes. Estimated clonotype richness was generally larger for naive than for memory subsets. Because the study included only a small number of donors, the genetic and exposure-history diversity represented was limited.

The donors were healthy, HIV-negative adults with no recently reported acute infections or vaccinations. All donors were Caucasian adults living in Nashville, Tennessee, USA. Magnetic negative selection was used to enrich CD4+ T cells, after which naive cells were positively selected on CD45RA and the negative fraction became the memory subset. After blood collection by leukapheresis, PBMCs were isolated using Ficoll-Histopaque density gradient centrifugation and then cryopreserved in the vapor phase of liquid nitrogen. Analytical flow cytometry was used to check the purity and quantity of every magnetically sorted T cell population. From each sorted fraction, genomic DNA was isolated and quantified by UV absorbance on a Nanodrop 2000c.

The material sequenced was memory CD4+ T cells from PBMCs. The cell subset or site label for this specimen denotes: CD45RA-negative fraction. The receptor's source is a man between 18 and 29 years old in good health. Some clones in this sample may be carry-over from other donors' samples. The rearrangement joined TRBV9 to TRBJ1-5; TRBD1 aligns with 9 central bases. The CDR3 has the sequence CASSAHRTGGNQPQHF. The nucleotide sequence is TGTGCCAGCAGCGCCCACAGGACAGGGGGCAATCAGCCCCAGCATTTT. Outside the CDR3, residues come from the reference TRBV9 and TRBJ1-5 proteins, so the full variable domain is: DSGVTQTPKHLITATGQRVTLRCSPRSGDLSVYWYQQSLDQGLQFLIQYYNGEERAKGNILERFSAQQFPDLHSELNLSSLELGDSALYFCASSAHRTGGNQPQHFGDGTRLSIL.